This T cell receptor beta chain was recorded in a study of shared clonotypes between healthy human individuals. Original handling: Filtering of immunoSEQ junctional sequences could not match full-length read filtering. Repertoires were generated with immunoSEQ multiplex PCR, while TCRdb's copy carries only in-frame clones and drops some. Clonal size and the V and J genes are those of that table, whereas D and trimming came from the DNA. The sample consists of around 200,000 clones, approximately 61% of them appearing once. This clone was found a few times. Its antigen is as yet unknown. Study results and caveats: The sharing of approximately 4.6% of naive CD4 clonotypes was seen across a few donors. The study generally estimated greater richness for naive than memory subsets.

There are 15 residues in the CDR3. Trimming cost V 2 bases and J 5 bases; bases outside gene matches: 3. Germline V gives CDR1 SGHVS, CDR2 FNYEAQ. Material: memory CD4+ T cells sorted from blood. Subset: CD45RA-negative fraction. This chain joins TRBV7-6 and TRBJ2-2, with 9 bases fitting TRBD2. The receptor was derived from a man under 40 in good health. CDR3 protein: CASSLLAGGTGELFF. Written as DNA, the CDR3 is TGTGCCAGCAGCTTACTTGCGGGAGGGACCGGGGAGCTGTTTTTT.